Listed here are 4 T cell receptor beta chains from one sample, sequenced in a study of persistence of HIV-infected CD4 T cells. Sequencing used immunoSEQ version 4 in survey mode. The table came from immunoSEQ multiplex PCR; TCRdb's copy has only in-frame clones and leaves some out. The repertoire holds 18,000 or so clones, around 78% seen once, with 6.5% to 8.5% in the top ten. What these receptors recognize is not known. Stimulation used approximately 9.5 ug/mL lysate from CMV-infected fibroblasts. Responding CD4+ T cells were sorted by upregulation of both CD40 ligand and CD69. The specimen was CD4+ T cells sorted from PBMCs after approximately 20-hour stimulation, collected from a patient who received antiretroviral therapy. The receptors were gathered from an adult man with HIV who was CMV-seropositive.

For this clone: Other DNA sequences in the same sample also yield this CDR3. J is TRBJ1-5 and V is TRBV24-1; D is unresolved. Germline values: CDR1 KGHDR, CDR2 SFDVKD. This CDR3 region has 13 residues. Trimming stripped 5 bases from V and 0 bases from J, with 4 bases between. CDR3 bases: TGTGCCACCAGTGTCAATAGCAATCAGCCCCAGCATTTT. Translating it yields CATSVNSNQPQHF.

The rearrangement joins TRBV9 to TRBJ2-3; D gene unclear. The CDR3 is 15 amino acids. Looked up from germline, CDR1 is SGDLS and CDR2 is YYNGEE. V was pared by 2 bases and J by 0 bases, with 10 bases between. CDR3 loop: CASSVAALSTDTQYF. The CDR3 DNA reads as TGTGCCAGCAGCGTGGCGGCGCTCAGCACAGATACGCAGTATTTT.

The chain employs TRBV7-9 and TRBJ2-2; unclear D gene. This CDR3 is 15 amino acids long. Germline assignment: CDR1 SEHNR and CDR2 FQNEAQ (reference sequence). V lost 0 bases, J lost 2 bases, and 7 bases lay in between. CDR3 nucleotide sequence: TGTGCCAGCAGCTTAGCAACTTACAACACCGGGGAGCTGTTTTTT. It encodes CASSLATYNTGELFF.

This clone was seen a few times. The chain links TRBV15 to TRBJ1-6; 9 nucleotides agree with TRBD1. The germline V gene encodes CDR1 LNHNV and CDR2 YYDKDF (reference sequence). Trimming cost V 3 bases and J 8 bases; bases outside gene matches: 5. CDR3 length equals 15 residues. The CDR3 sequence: CATSSSTGGYSPLHF. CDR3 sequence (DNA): TGTGCCACCAGCAGTTCGACAGGGGGATATTCACCCCTCCACTTT.